These 2 T cell receptor beta chains share one sample of origin, sequenced in a study of regulatory T cells in long-lasting Graves disease (dated by TCRdb to the early 2020s). Library preparation used multiplex PCR. Sequenced using an Illumina HiSeq 4000. To build TCR beta libraries, CDR3 regions were amplified by Arm-PCR using iRepertoire HTBI primers. Starting from the raw public reads, TCRdb applied fastp trimming at Q25, assembled clones with MiXCR and retained in-frame beta chains. A single entry per CDR3 protein holds the most common genes and DNA from its merged rows. The sample yields 360,000 or so distinct CDR3 sequences; about 11% were counted once. 18% of the sample goes to the ten largest clones. The sample's time point label is to be understood as: newly diagnosed GD, antithyroid drugs for less than 3 months. RNA was extracted from PBMCs in TRIzol for both TCR sequencing and RNA sequencing.

These data are also associated with another study on T cells in Graves' hyperthyroidism and ophthalmopathy.

The source material was peripheral blood mononuclear cells (PBMCs), sampled at new diagnosis, from a patient treated with antithyroid drugs. The receptors here all came from a young woman with Graves disease. Donor details come from another sample of the same person, matched by shared clones.

The sample holds a few counts of this clonotype. The genes are TRBV4-1 and TRBJ2-2; 9 positions agree with TRBD1. Germline CDR1 and CDR2: MGHRA and YSYEKL. V trimming: 6 bases; J trimming: 7 bases; junction bases outside the gene matches: 12. The CDR3 totals 16 residues. The CDR3 protein is CASRRGQGQTGGELFF. CDR3 coding DNA: TGCGCCAGCAGGCGGGGACAGGGACAGACTGGCGGGGAGCTGTTTTTT.

In this sample, this clonotype turned up many times. The V call is TRBV14, the J call TRBJ2-7; D possibly matches TRBD1 or TRBD2 (6 bases each). Trimming took 0 bases from V and 6 from J, leaving 12 bases between them. Germline lookup yields CDR1 SGHDN and CDR2 FVKESK. The CDR3 loop spans 14 amino acids. The CDR3 nucleotides are TGTGCCAGCAGCCAAGAATGGGGGGCGAGCGAGCAGTACGTC. Its translation is CASSQEWGASEQYV.